The clone carrying this T cell receptor (beta chain) was observed many times. The ends were cut back, 0 bases at V and 2 bases at J, with 21 bases in the middle. Germline CDR1 MNHEY, CDR2 SVGEGT. CDR3 length: 19 amino acids. The data were taken from a study of blood T cells in healthy people across ages. Together with a sample-barcoded 5' primer, a J-beta primer mix was included in a second PCR lasting roughly 6 to 12 cycles. TCRdb used MiXCR to reprocess the 5' RACE reads, holding one entry per CDR3 protein. The sample lists 850,000 to 950,000 distinct CDR3 sequences; 25% to 35% were seen once. This receptor was taken from a woman older than 75 in good health. The sample taken for sequencing was blood. The V call is TRBV6-2 or TRBV6-3, the J call TRBJ2-3; D may be TRBD2 (7 bases). CDR3: CASSYSRLGGPYNTDTQYF. The CDR3 DNA reads as TGTGCCAGCAGTTACTCCCGACTGGGGGGGCCTTATAACACAGATACGCAGTATTTT.